This T cell receptor (beta chain) was identified in a study of shared clonotypes between healthy human individuals. Data came from immunoSEQ multiplex PCR; TCRdb stores just in-frame clones and leaves some out. Here the sample spans around 88,000 clones, approximately 63% being singletons. Germline V CDR1 and CDR2: LGHNA, YSLEER. The J segment lost 4 bases and the V segment lost 6 bases, leaving 12 bases of the junction unmatched. The CDR3 sequence is 15 residues long. With CCR7-negative CD45RA+ TemRA cells, CD45RO+ cells were combined in CD8 memory. V gene TRBV4-3 combines with J gene TRBJ2-7, with 7 bases that match TRBD2. The sample was memory CD8+ T cells sorted from blood. The subset is: CD45RO+ cells pooled with CCR7-negative TemRA cells. The clonotype was recovered from a man under 40 in good health. The DNA for the CDR3 is TGCGCCAGCAGGGAGCGGGACCTGGGTTCATACGAGCAGTACTTC. Translating gives CASRERDLGSYEQYF.